What follows are 10 T cell receptor beta chains derived from one specimen sequenced in a study of T cell clones after liver transplantation. Clones were sequenced by immunoSEQ multiplex PCR, and TCRdb holds only the in-frame ones, with some missing. In the table there are some 80,000 clones, 84% of which are singletons. The sequences come from CD4+ T cells from blood, collected 48 to 50 months after liver transplant. Receptors originate from a human patient who received a liver transplant. Some T cells may trace back to the graft donor.

This sequence joins TRBV15 and TRBJ1-1; D is unresolved. The V gene lost 1 base and the J gene lost 1 base, with 10 bases spanning the gap. Germline V gene sequence: CDR1 LNHNV, CDR2 YYDKDF (reference sequence). CDR3 length equals 15 residues. This CDR3 reads CATSRGGTSNTEAFF. The CDR3 DNA reads as TGTGCCACCAGCAGAGGCGGCACATCGAACACTGAAGCTTTCTTT.

This clone was detected only a few times. The chain joins TRBV5-1 to TRBJ2-7; D may be TRBD2 (5 bases). Germline V gene lookup returns CDR1 SGHRS and CDR2 YFSETQ. V shed 5 bases and J shed 6 bases, with 18 bases lying between them. The length of the CDR3 is 14 residues. Written as DNA, the CDR3 is TGCGCCAGCAGGAGGGAGAGCCTTACGGTCGAGCAGTACTTC. It specifies CASRRESLTVEQYF.

This clone was observed a few times. CDR3 sequence reads: CASSLGDSPRGYTF. CDR3 coding DNA: TGCGCCAGCAGCTTGGGCGACAGCCCACGCGGCTACACCTTC. The chain recombines TRBV5-1 with TRBJ1-2; maybe TRBD1 (5 bases). Trimming shortened V by 0 bases and J by 8 bases, and 14 bases separated the two germline ends. This CDR3 spans 14 amino acids. The germline CDR1 and CDR2 sequences are SGHRS and YFSETQ.

The V call is TRBV10-3, the J call TRBJ2-6; TRBD1 matches at 7 bases. With V trimmed by 4 bases and J by 2 bases, 2 bases remained unmatched. The length of the CDR3 is 15 residues. The V gene's germline CDR1 is ENHRY and CDR2 SYGVKD. CDR3 DNA: TGTGCCATCAGTGGTGACAGGGCTGGGGCCAACGTCCTGACTTTC. This sequence encodes CAISGDRAGANVLTF.

V is TRBV9 and J is TRBJ2-2; D perhaps matches TRBD1 (6 bases). The length of the CDR3 is 15 residues. The V gene lost 4 bases and the J gene lost 4 bases, with 14 bases spanning the gap. Germline assignment: CDR1 SGDLS and CDR2 YYNGEE. The CDR3 spells CASSPTGQITGELFF. The CDR3 bases are TGTGCCAGCAGCCCAACAGGACAGATCACCGGGGAGCTGTTTTTT.

The chain recombines TRBV7-9 with TRBJ2-3; D is ambiguous. The V gene lost 6 bases and the J gene lost 2 bases, with 15 bases spanning the gap. The CDR3 has 15 amino acids. Germline V gene data show CDR1 as SEHNR and CDR2 as FQNEAQ (reference sequence). CDR3 loop: CASSRKGGPTDTQYF. The CDR3 DNA reads as TGTGCCAGCAGTCGAAAGGGCGGACCCACAGATACGCAGTATTTT.

The rearrangement uses TRBV19 and TRBJ1-2; no clear D. Between the trimmed V and J ends, which lost 0 bases and 7 bases, there was a span of 15 bases. The CDR3 covers 15 residues. Germline assignment: CDR1 LNHDA and CDR2 SQIVND (reference sequence). The CDR3 DNA reads TGTGCCAGTAGTATAGAGGCGGGAAGAGGCGGTGGCTACACCTTC. Translated, it gives CASSIEAGRGGGYTF.

This clone was seen a handful of times. The chain joins TRBV27 to TRBJ2-6; unclear D gene. This CDR3 comprises 13 residues. Germline V CDR1 and CDR2: MNHEY, SMNVEV (reference sequence). Trimming took 3 bases from V and 5 from J, leaving 5 bases between them. Written as DNA, the CDR3 is TGTGCCAGCAGTTTGAGGTGGGCCAACGTCCTGACTTTC. Its translation: CASSLRWANVLTF.

This chain connects TRBV2 to TRBJ2-1; 14 positions agree with TRBD2. Germline-derived CDR1 and CDR2 are SNHLY and FYNNEI. The trim removed 3 bases at V and 7 bases at J, leaving 2 bases unmatched. CDR3 length: 15 amino acids. CDR3 in DNA: TGTGCCAGCAGTGAGACTAGCGGGAGGGGGAATGAGCAGTTCTTC. Translating gives CASSETSGRGNEQFF.

V gene TRBV18 combines with J gene TRBJ1-1; 9 positions agree with TRBD1. Per germline, CDR1 KGHSH and CDR2 LQKENI. With V trimmed by 8 bases and J by 4 bases, 8 bases remained unmatched. The CDR3 sequence is 14 residues long. The CDR3 nucleotides read TGTGCCAGCGCCATACAGGGGGCGCCCACTGAAGCTTTCTTT. Translating gives CASAIQGAPTEAFF.